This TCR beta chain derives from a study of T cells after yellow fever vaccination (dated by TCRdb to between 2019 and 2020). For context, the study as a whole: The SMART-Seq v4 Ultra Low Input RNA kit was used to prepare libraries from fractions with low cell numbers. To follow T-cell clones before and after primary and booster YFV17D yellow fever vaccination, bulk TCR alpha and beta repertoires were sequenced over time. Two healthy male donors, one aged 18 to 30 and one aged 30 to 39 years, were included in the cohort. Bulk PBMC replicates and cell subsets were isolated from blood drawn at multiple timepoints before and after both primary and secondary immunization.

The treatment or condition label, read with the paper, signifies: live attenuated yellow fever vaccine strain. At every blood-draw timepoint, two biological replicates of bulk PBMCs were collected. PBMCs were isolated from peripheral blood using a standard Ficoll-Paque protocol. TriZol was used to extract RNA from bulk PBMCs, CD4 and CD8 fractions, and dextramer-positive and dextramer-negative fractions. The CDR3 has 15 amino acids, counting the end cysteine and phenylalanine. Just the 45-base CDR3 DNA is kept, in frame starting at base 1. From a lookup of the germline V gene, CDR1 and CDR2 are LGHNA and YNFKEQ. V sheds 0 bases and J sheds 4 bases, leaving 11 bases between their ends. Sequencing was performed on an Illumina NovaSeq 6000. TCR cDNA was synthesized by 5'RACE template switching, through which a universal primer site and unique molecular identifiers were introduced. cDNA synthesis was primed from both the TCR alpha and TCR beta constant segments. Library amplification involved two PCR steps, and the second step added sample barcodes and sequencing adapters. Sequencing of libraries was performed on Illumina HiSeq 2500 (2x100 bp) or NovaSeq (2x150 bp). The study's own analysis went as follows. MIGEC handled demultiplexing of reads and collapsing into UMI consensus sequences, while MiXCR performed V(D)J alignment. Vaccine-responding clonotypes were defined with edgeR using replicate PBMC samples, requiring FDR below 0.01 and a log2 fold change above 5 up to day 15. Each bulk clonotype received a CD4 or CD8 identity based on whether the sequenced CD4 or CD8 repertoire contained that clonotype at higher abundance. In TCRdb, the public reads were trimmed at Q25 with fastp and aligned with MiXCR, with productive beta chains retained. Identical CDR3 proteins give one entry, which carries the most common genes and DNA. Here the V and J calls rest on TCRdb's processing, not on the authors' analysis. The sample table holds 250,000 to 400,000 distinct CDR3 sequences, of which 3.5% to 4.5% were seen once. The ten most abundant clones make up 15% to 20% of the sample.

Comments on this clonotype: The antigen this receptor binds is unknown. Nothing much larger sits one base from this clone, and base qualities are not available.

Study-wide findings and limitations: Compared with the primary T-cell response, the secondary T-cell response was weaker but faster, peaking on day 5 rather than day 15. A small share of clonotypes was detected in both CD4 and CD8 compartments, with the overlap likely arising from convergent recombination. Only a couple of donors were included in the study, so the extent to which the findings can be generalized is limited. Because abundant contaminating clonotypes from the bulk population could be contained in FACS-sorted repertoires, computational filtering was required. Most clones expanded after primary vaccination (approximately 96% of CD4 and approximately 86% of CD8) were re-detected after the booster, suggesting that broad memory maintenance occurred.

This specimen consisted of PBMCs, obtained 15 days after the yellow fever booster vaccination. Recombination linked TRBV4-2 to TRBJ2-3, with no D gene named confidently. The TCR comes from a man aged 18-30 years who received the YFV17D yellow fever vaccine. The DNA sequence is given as TGTGCCAGCAGCCAAGATGCCAGTGTGGCAGATACGCAGTATTTT. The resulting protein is CASSQDASVADTQYF.